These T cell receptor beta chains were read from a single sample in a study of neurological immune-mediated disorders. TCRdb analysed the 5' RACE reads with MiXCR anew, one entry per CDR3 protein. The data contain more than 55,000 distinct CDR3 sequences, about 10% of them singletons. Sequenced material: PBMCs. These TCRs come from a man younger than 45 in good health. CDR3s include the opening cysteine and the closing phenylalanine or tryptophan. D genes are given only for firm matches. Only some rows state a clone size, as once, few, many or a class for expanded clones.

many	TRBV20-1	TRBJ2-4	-	CSAQDPVGKNIQYF	TGCAGTGCTCAGGACCCTGTAGGCAAAAACATTCAGTACTTC
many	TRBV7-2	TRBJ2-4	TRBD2	CASSARAGASTKNIQYF	TGTGCCAGCAGCGCAAGAGCGGGAGCCTCCACCAAAAACATTCAGTACTTC
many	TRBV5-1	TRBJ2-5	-	CASSLQQHQETQYF	TGCGCCAGCAGCTTGCAACAGCACCAAGAGACCCAGTACTTC
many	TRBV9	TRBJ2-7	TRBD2	CASSVGASGYEQYF	TGTGCCAGCAGCGTAGGGGCTAGCGGGTACGAGCAGTACTTC
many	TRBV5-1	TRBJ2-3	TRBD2	CASSGGTSGYTDTQYF	TGCGCCAGCAGCGGGGGGACTAGCGGATACACAGATACGCAGTATTTT
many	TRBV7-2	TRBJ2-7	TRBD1	CASSTGTGAVEQYF	TGTGCCAGCAGCACCGGGACAGGTGCCGTCGAGCAGTACTTC
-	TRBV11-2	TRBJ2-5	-	CASSLGGTPETQYF	TGTGCCAGCAGCTTGGGTGGGACTCCGGAGACCCAGTACTTC
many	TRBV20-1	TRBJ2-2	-	CSAAENANTGELFF	TGCAGTGCGGCGGAGAACGCGAACACCGGGGAGCTGTTTTTT
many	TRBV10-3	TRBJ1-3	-	CAISSDTSGNTIYF	TGTGCCATCAGTTCCGACACCTCTGGAAACACCATATATTTT
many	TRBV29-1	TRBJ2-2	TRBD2	CSVRAGGPNTGELFF	TGCAGCGTTAGAGCGGGAGGGCCGAACACCGGGGAGCTGTTTTTT
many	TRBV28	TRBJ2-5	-	CASSLNRETQYF	TGTGCCAGCAGTTTAAATAGGGAGACCCAGTACTTC
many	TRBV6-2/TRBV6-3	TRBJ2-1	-	CASSYSLATNEQFF	TGTGCCAGCAGTTACTCCCTAGCCACCAATGAGCAGTTCTTC
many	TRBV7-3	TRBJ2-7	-	CASSAGADSYEQYF	TGTGCCAGCAGTGCAGGTGCGGACTCCTACGAGCAGTACTTC
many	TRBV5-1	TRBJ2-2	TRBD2	CASSPTTSSLTGELFF	TGCGCCAGCAGCCCAACGACTAGCTCTTTAACCGGGGAGCTGTTTTTT
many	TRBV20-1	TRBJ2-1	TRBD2	CSASRLAGGGEQFF	TGCAGTGCTTCCCGACTAGCGGGAGGGGGTGAGCAGTTCTTC
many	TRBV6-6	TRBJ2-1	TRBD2	CASSLGLAGGLYEQFF	TGTGCCAGCAGTTTGGGACTAGCGGGAGGGTTGTATGAGCAGTTCTTC
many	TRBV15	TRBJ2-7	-	CATSRPYTGIHEQYF	TGTGCCACCAGCAGACCATACACAGGGATCCACGAGCAGTACTTC
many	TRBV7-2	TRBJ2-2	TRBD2	CASSLTPGLAGTGELFF	TGTGCCAGCAGCTTAACCCCTGGACTAGCGGGCACCGGGGAGCTGTTTTTT
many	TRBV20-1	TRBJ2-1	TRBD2	CSARQLAGGIGNEQFF	TGCAGTGCTAGACAATTAGCGGGAGGCATTGGGAATGAGCAGTTCTTC
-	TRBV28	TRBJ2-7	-	CASNLDPSGSTYEQYF	TGTGCCAGCAATCTAGACCCATCGGGATCTACTTACGAGCAGTACTTC
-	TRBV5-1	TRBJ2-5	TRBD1	CASSLEGQGGRETQYF	TGCGCCAGCAGCTTGGAGGGACAGGGGGGGCGAGAGACCCAGTACTTC
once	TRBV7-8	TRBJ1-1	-	CASNLGPGNTEAFF	TGTGCCAGCAACTTGGGTCCGGGGAACACTGAAGCTTTCTTT
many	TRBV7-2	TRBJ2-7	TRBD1	CASSRPGTGRASYEQYF	TGTGCCAGCAGCCGACCTGGGACAGGTCGCGCCTCCTACGAGCAGTACTTC
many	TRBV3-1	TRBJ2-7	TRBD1	CASSRARQGAYEQYF	TGTGCCAGCAGCCGCGCCCGACAGGGGGCCTACGAGCAGTACTTC
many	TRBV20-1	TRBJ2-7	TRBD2	CSARSGTRIEQYF	TGCAGTGCTAGGTCCGGGACTAGGATCGAGCAGTACTTC
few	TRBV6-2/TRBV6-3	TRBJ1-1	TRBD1	CATPRTYPGTENTEAFF	TGTGCCACCCCACGTACATACCCCGGGACAGAGAACACTGAAGCTTTCTTT
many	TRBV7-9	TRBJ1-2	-	CASSPISVGYTF	TGTGCCAGCAGCCCTATTTCAGTTGGCTACACCTTC
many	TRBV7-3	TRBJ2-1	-	CASSLVQDGYNEQFF	TGTGCCAGCAGCTTAGTCCAAGACGGCTACAATGAGCAGTTCTTC
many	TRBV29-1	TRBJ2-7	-	CSVETGQSYEQYF	TGCAGCGTTGAAACGGGACAAAGCTACGAGCAGTACTTC
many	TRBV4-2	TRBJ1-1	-	CASSQERTALNTEAFF	TGTGCCAGCAGCCAAGAGAGGACAGCCTTGAACACTGAAGCTTTCTTT
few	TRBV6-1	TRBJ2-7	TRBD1	CASSNRDRSFEQYF	TGTGCCAGCAGTAACCGGGACAGGTCATTCGAGCAGTACTTC
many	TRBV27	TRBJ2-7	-	CASSDHGAREQYF	TGTGCCAGCAGTGACCACGGGGCTCGGGAGCAGTACTTC
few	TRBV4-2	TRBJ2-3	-	CASSQDRASGTDTQYF	TGTGCCAGCAGCCAAGATCGGGCTAGCGGCACAGATACGCAGTATTTT
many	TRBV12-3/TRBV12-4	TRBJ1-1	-	CASGKTSGKSRAFF	TGTGCCAGCGGCAAGACTTCAGGGAAATCTCGAGCTTTCTTT
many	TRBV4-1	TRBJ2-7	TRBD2	CASSPWTSGSYEQYF	TGCGCCAGCAGCCCCTGGACTAGCGGGAGCTACGAGCAGTACTTC
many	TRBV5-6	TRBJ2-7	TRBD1	CASSRLGGMDREISYEQYF	TGTGCCAGCAGCCGACTGGGAGGAATGGACAGGGAGATTTCCTACGAGCAGTACTTC
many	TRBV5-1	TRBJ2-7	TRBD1	CASSQSGQGLGEQYF	TGCGCCAGCAGCCAATCGGGACAGGGTCTCGGCGAGCAGTACTTC
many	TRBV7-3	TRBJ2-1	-	CASSLLGSNEQFF	TGTGCCAGCAGCTTATTGGGCTCTAATGAGCAGTTCTTC
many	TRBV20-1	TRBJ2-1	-	CSAASSYNEQFF	TGCAGTGCAGCAAGCTCCTACAATGAGCAGTTCTTC
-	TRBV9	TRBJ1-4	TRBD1	CASSDAGQGDEKLFF	TGTGCCAGCAGCGACGCGGGACAGGGGGATGAAAAACTGTTTTTT
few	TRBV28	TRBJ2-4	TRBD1	CASSTGQGNAVQYF	TGTGCCAGCAGTACGGGACAGGGAAATGCGGTTCAGTACTTC
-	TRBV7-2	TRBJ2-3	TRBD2	CASSPGTSGSDTQYF	TGTGCCAGCAGCCCAGGAACTAGCGGGAGTGATACGCAGTATTTT
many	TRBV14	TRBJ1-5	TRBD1	CASSPHGTGDHQPQHF	TGTGCCAGCAGCCCTCACGGGACAGGGGATCATCAGCCCCAGCATTTT
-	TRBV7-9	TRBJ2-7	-	CASSLDTGRTYEQYF	TGTGCCAGCAGCTTAGACACCGGGAGAACCTACGAGCAGTACTTC
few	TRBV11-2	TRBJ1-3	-	CASSLVQGLRSGNTIYF	TGTGCCAGCAGCTTAGTTCAGGGTCTACGCTCTGGAAACACCATATATTTT
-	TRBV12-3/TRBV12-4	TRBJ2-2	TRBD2	CASSFRAASGRAGELFF	TGTGCCAGCAGTTTTCGTGCGGCTAGCGGGAGGGCCGGGGAGCTGTTTTTT
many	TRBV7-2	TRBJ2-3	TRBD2	CASSPSGRVYTQYF	TGTGCCAGCAGCCCTAGCGGGAGGGTATATACGCAGTATTTT
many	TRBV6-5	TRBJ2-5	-	CASRKTVLATQYF	TGTGCCAGCAGGAAGACAGTGCTTGCGACCCAGTACTTC
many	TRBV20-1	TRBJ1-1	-	CSARGVMNTEAFF	TGCAGTGCACGAGGGGTTATGAACACTGAAGCTTTCTTT
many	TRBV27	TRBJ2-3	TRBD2	CASSTGTSGPQAQYF	TGTGCCAGCAGTACCGGGACTAGCGGTCCTCAAGCGCAGTATTTT
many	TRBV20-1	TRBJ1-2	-	CSARQGAGYGYTF	TGCAGTGCGCGGCAGGGCGCCGGCTATGGCTACACCTTC
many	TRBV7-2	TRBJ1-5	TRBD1	CASSLGGQGRGGPQHF	TGTGCCAGCAGCTTAGGAGGACAGGGCCGGGGCGGGCCCCAGCATTTT
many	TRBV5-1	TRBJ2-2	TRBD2	CASVGLADTGELFF	TGCGCCAGCGTGGGACTAGCGGACACCGGGGAGCTGTTTTTT
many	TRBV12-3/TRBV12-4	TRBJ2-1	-	CASLLYADNEQFF	TGTGCCAGCCTCCTCTATGCTGACAATGAGCAGTTCTTC
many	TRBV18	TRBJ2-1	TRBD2	CASSPPTSGINNEQFF	TGTGCCAGCTCACCACCGACTAGCGGGATTAACAATGAGCAGTTCTTC
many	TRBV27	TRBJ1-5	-	CASSPRSGMSNQPQHF	TGTGCCAGCAGTCCCAGGAGTGGGATGAGCAATCAGCCCCAGCATTTT
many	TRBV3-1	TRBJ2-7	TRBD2	CASRQGLAGGPYEQYF	TGTGCCAGCAGGCAAGGACTAGCGGGAGGTCCCTACGAGCAGTACTTC
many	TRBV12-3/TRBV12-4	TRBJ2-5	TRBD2	CASSLAGDQETQYF	TGTGCCAGCAGTCTAGCGGGAGATCAAGAGACCCAGTACTTC
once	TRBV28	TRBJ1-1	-	CASSSLDTEAFF	TGTGCCAGCAGCAGCTTGGACACTGAAGCTTTCTTT